This T cell receptor beta chain was captured in a study of cytomegalovirus exposure and HLA in healthy donors. V lost 4 bases and J 2 bases, leaving 8 bases between the germline ends. The CDR3 sequence is 14 residues long. In germline, CDR1 is MNHEY, CDR2 SVGAGI. The PCR employed 60 Vbeta primers together with 13 Jbeta primers. Repertoires were generated with immunoSEQ multiplex PCR, while TCRdb's copy carries only in-frame clones and drops some. The sample holds hundreds of thousands of clones, approximately 70% seen once. This chain uses TRBV6-5 with TRBJ2-2, with D perhaps matching TRBD1 (5 bases). This TCR was recovered from a man aged 40-55 years in good health and CMV-seropositive. The sequenced sample consisted of PBMCs. As DNA, the CDR3 is TGTGCCAGCAGTTGGGGCCTTAACACCGGGGAGCTGTTTTTT. Amino acids: CASSWGLNTGELFF.